Sequencing of this TCR beta chain was carried out in a study of identical twins. The table lists this clonotype with a few counts. Its antigen is still unknown. Study outcomes and limitations: The abundant beta clonotypes from cord blood had fewer insertions, and memory repertoires had none of this.

From germline, CDR1 is SGHRS and CDR2 YFSETQ. Trimming cost V 0 bases and J 4 bases; bases outside gene matches: 3. The CDR3 totals 15 residues. TCRdb re-called the 5' RACE reads with MiXCR, one entry per CDR3 protein. The data hold about 530,000 distinct CDR3 sequences, with approximately 20% observed a single time. The sample also formed part of further work on yellow fever vaccine responses in identical twins.

The material sequenced was CD4+ T cells sorted from blood. The rearrangement joins TRBV5-1 to TRBJ2-2; 7 bases are shared with TRBD2. The sequence was collected from a woman aged 18 to 35 in good health. Here the CDR3 reads CASSLELAGTGELFF. The DNA of the CDR3 is TGCGCCAGCAGCTTGGAATTAGCGGGCACCGGGGAGCTGTTTTTT.